Below, 12 T cell receptor beta chains from the same sample are listed, as sequenced in a study of cytomegalovirus exposure and HLA in healthy donors. Measured with immunoSEQ multiplex PCR; TCRdb has only the in-frame clones, and not every one. The sample lists approximately 57,000 clones; over 85% were seen once. Sample: PBMCs. These receptors were collected from a woman aged 18-30 years in good health and CMV-seronegative.

This sequence joins TRBV9 and TRBJ2-3; D is uncertain. The CDR3 length is 14 residues. The germline V gene has CDR1 SGDLS and CDR2 YYNGEE. Trimming took off 0 bases at V and 6 bases at J, with 11 bases between the two ends. CDR3 DNA sequence: TGTGCCAGCAGCGTAGAGAGTTTTCGGGATACGCAGTATTTT. It is translated as CASSVESFRDTQYF. Supplemented by reference TRBV9 and TRBJ2-3, the full variable domain reads DSGVTQTPKHLITATGQRVTLRCSPRSGDLSVYWYQQSLDQGLQFLIQYYNGEERAKGNILERFSAQQFPDLHSELNLSSLELGDSALYFCASSVESFRDTQYFGPGTRLTVL.

CDR3 loop: CASSLEGTSWNTGELFF. The DNA of the CDR3 is TGCGCCAGCAGCTTGGAGGGGACTAGCTGGAACACCGGGGAGCTGTTTTTT. V and J are TRBV5-1 and TRBJ2-2; 9 bases map to TRBD2. With 0 bases clipped from V and 1 base from J, the junction kept 4 bases outside the gene matches. CDR1 and CDR2 from the germline V gene are SGHRS and YFSETQ. This CDR3 is 17 amino acids long.

The chain uses TRBV11-2 and TRBJ2-5; TRBD2 matches at 11 bases. Germline CDR1 reads SGHAT; CDR2 reads FQNNGV. The CDR3 loop spans 16 amino acids. J lost 1 base, V lost 5 bases, and 6 bases had no gene match. CDR3 amino acids: CASSRGTSGPQETQYF. CDR3 DNA sequence: TGTGCCAGCAGCCGAGGGACTAGCGGCCCCCAAGAGACCCAGTACTTC.

Of note for this clone: Other DNA sequences of this sample code for an identical CDR3. This rearrangement joins TRBV19 to TRBJ1-4; unclear D gene. Trimming removed 1 base from V and 8 bases from J, with 11 bases in between. The CDR3 extends over 14 amino acids. Germline-derived CDR1 and CDR2 are LNHDA and SQIVND (reference sequence). CDR3 nucleotides: TGTGCCAGTAGTATAGGAGGGTCAGGCGAAAAACTGTTTTTT. Its translation is CASSIGGSGEKLFF. Full variable domain (remainder filled in from reference TRBV19 and TRBJ1-4): DGGITQSPKYLFRKEGQNVTLSCEQNLNHDAMYWYRQDPGQGLRLIYYSQIVNDFQKGDIAEGYSVSREKKESFPLTVTSAQKNPTAFYLCASSIGGSGEKLFFGSGTQLSVL.

The J gene is TRBJ1-3, the V gene TRBV2; TRBD1 matches 9 bases. CDR1 is SNHLY and CDR2 is FYNNEI in the germline V gene. The CDR3 spans 19 residues. J lost 0 bases, V lost 6 bases, and 15 bases had no gene match. The CDR3 sequence is CASSKWTGERSVSGNTIYF. For the CDR3, the DNA is TGTGCCAGCAGCAAGTGGACAGGGGAAAGATCGGTCTCTGGAAACACCATATATTTT.

The chain recombines TRBV27 with TRBJ1-5, with D maybe TRBD1 (6 bases). CDR3 length: 15 residues. With 2 bases removed from V and 5 bases from J, the gap between germline ends came to 13 bases. Germline values: CDR1 MNHEY, CDR2 SMNVEV (reference sequence). The CDR3 spells CASSLGQTSDQPQHF. The CDR3 coding sequence is TGTGCCAGCAGTTTAGGACAGACATCTGATCAGCCCCAGCATTTT.

V and J are TRBV19 and TRBJ2-5; D gene ambiguous. Germline CDR1 reads LNHDA; CDR2 reads SQIVND (reference sequence). The CDR3 spans 11 residues. V lost 6 bases and J 4 bases, leaving 6 bases between the germline ends. The CDR3 here is CASSVLETQYF. CDR3 bases: TGTGCCAGTAGCGTACTAGAGACCCAGTACTTC. The full variable domain, its missing parts supplied by reference TRBV19 and TRBJ2-5, is DGGITQSPKYLFRKEGQNVTLSCEQNLNHDAMYWYRQDPGQGLRLIYYSQIVNDFQKGDIAEGYSVSREKKESFPLTVTSAQKNPTAFYLCASSVLETQYFGPGTRLLVL.

This clone appeared once. The gene calls are TRBV2 and TRBJ1-1, with TRBD1 matching 7 bases. Germline CDR1 SNHLY, CDR2 FYNNEI. V gave up 10 bases and J gave up 3 bases; unmatched junction bases: 8. The CDR3 spans 13 residues. The CDR3 sequence is CATLDRRDTEAFF. The CDR3 DNA reads TGTGCCACCCTGGACAGGAGGGACACTGAAGCTTTCTTT.

The genes are TRBV11-2 and TRBJ2-5, with 12 positions matching TRBD2. The germline CDR1 and CDR2 sequences are SGHAT and FQNNGV. After removal of 5 bases from V and 5 bases from J, the junction contained 12 bases not matched to a gene. The CDR3 contains 17 residues. For the CDR3, the DNA is TGTGCCAGCAGCCTCAGACTAGCGGGGGCGGCAAGGGAGACCCAGTACTTC. It specifies CASSLRLAGAARETQYF.

V and J are TRBV9 and TRBJ2-6, with TRBD1 as a possible D gene (5 bases). The CDR3 is 18 amino acids. V lost 3 bases to trimming and J lost 4 bases, with 20 bases between them. Germline CDR1 reads SGDLS; CDR2 reads YYNGEE. CDR3 region: CASSGPTAHADGANVLTF. CDR3 DNA sequence: TGTGCCAGCAGCGGGCCGACAGCCCATGCTGACGGGGCCAACGTCCTGACTTTC.

This chain uses TRBV10-3 with TRBJ2-7, with 10 bases fitting TRBD1. The germline V gene encodes CDR1 ENHRY and CDR2 SYGVKD. This CDR3 comprises 15 residues. Trimming at V came to 2 bases and at J to 9 bases, leaving 10 bases not matched to a gene. The CDR3 protein is CAISEAKGTGEGQYV. The CDR3 coding sequence is TGTGCCATCAGTGAGGCTAAAGGGACAGGGGAAGGGCAGTACGTC.

This chain connects TRBV25-1 to TRBJ2-3, with D perhaps TRBD1 (6 bases). Trimming stripped 7 bases from V and 2 bases from J, with 10 bases between. The V gene's germline CDR1 is MGHDK and CDR2 SYGVNS. The CDR3 extends over 13 amino acids. CDR3 DNA: TGTGCCAGCAACGACAGGATCACAGATACGCAGTATTTT. As protein: CASNDRITDTQYF.